This T cell receptor beta chain was identified in a study of shared clonotypes between healthy human individuals. The study's findings and limits: Compared with clonotypes that all four donors shared, non-shared clonotypes had lower generation probabilities. Of the naive CD4 clonotypes, around 4.7% were shared across four donors.

At a deep level, the assay was run. Sequencing used immunoSEQ multiplex PCR; TCRdb keeps in-frame clones, though not all of them. The sample shows hundreds of thousands of clones, about 74% of them seen only once. CD4+ cell separation produced CD45RA+ naive and CD45RA-negative memory subsets. Worth noting for this clone: What it binds is not known.

Trimming shortened V by 0 bases and J by 7 bases, and 12 bases separated the two germline ends. The CDR3 has 14 residues. CDR1 is MNHNS and CDR2 is SASEGT in the germline V gene. This clonotype originated in a woman in her twenties or thirties in good health. The rearrangement links TRBV6-1 to TRBJ1-2, with D tentatively TRBD1 (6 bases). What was sequenced was memory CD4+ T cells sorted from blood. Specified subset: CD45RA-negative fraction. Here the CDR3 DNA reads TGTGCCAGCAGTGAAGCAGGGGGGGTTAGTGGCTACACCTTC. This codes for CASSEAGGVSGYTF.